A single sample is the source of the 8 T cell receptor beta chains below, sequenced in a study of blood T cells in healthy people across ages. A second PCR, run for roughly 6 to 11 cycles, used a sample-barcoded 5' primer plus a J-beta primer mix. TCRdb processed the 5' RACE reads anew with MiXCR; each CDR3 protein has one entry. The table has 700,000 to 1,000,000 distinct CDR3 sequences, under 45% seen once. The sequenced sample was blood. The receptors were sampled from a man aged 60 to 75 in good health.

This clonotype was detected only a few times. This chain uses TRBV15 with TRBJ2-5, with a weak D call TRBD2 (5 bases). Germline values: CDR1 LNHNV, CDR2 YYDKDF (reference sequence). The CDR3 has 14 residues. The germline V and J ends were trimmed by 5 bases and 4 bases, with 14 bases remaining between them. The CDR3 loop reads CATSPQSGRETQYF. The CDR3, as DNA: TGTGCCACCAGCCCCCAGTCGGGGAGAGAGACCCAGTACTTC.

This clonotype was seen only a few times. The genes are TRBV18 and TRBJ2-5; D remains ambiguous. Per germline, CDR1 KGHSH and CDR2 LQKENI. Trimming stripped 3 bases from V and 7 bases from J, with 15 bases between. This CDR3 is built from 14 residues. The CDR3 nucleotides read TGTGCCAGCTCACCCGAGACCTCAAGTCGGACCCAGTACTTC. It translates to CASSPETSSRTQYF.

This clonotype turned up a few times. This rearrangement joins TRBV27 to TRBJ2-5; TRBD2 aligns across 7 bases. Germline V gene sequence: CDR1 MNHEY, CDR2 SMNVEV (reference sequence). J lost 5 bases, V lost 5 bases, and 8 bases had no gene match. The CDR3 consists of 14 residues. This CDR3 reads CASSHGGRSETQYF. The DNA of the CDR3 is TGTGCCAGCAGTCACGGGGGGAGGTCGGAGACCCAGTACTTC.

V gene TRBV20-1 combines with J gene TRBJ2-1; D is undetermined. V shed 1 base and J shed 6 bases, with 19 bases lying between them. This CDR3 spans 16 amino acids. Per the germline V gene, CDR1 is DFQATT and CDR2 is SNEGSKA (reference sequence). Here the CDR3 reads CSARVVSLPNPNEQFF. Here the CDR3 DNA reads TGCAGTGCTAGAGTCGTAAGTCTACCAAATCCCAATGAGCAGTTCTTC.

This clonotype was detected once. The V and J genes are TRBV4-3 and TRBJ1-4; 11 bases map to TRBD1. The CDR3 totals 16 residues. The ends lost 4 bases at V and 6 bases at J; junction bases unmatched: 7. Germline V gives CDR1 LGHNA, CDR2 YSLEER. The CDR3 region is CASSRAPGQGDEKLFF. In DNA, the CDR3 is TGCGCCAGCAGCCGAGCTCCGGGACAGGGGGATGAAAAACTGTTTTTT.

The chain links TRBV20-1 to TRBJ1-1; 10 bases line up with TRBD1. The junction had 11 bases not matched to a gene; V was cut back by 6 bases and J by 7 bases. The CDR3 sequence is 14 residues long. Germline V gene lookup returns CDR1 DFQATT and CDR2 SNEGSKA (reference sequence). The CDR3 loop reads CSAGRTGGWNEAFF. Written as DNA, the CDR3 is TGCAGTGCAGGGAGGACAGGGGGATGGAATGAAGCTTTCTTT.

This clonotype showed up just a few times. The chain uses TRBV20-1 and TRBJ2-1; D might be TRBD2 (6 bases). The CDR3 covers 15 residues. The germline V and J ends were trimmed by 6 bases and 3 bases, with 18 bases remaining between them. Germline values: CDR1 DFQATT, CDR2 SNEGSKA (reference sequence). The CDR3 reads CSAEEGRPVYNEQFF. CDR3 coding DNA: TGCAGTGCGGAGGAGGGGCGGCCTGTCTACAATGAGCAGTTCTTC.

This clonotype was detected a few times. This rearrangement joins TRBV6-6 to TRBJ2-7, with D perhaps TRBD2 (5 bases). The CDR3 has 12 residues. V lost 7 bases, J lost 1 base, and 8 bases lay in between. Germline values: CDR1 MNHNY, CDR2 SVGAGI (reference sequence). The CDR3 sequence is CASKSGSYEQYF. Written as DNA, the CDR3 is TGTGCCAGCAAGAGCGGATCCTACGAGCAGTACTTC.